The next 25 T cell receptor beta chains were all read from a single sample in a study of early T cells in non-severe SARS-CoV-2 infection. TCRdb processed the 5' RACE reads anew with MiXCR; each CDR3 protein has one entry. This sample has over 95,000 distinct CDR3 sequences, with 15% to 20% found just once. The sequencing sample was made of whole blood. The receptors were gathered from an adult who was a healthcare worker with PCR-confirmed SARS-CoV-2 infection or an uninfected control (not recorded which).

This clonotype was detected many times. This rearrangement joins TRBV5-1 to TRBJ1-2; D not certain. Trimming left V 7 bases short and J 0 bases short, with 10 bases between. CDR1 is SGHRS and CDR2 is YFSETQ in the germline V gene. CDR3 length: 13 residues. The CDR3 protein is CASRRESNYGYTF. The CDR3, as DNA: TGCGCCAGCCGGAGAGAGTCTAACTATGGCTACACCTTC.

The chain recombines TRBV28 with TRBJ2-1; unclear D gene. Trimming shortened V by 3 bases and J by 4 bases, and 7 bases separated the two germline ends. The CDR3 length is 13 residues. Per the germline V gene, CDR1 is MDHEN and CDR2 is SYDVKM. The CDR3 bases are TGTGCCAGCAGTTTCAGAGTTTACAATGAGCAGTTCTTC. Translated: CASSFRVYNEQFF.

This clonotype has a handful of counts. The rearrangement uses TRBV9 and TRBJ1-1, with TRBD1 identical over 9 bases. The CDR3 has 18 amino acids. Germline assignment: CDR1 SGDLS and CDR2 YYNGEE. V was clipped by 3 bases and J by 1 base; unmatched bases: 13. CDR3 sequence: CASSGTEDRGMTNTEAFF. In DNA form, the CDR3 reads TGTGCCAGCAGCGGCACTGAGGACAGGGGAATGACGAACACTGAAGCTTTCTTT.

V gene TRBV28 combines with J gene TRBJ2-2; D may correspond to TRBD1 or TRBD2 (6 bases each). CDR3 length: 15 amino acids. Trimming took off 3 bases at V and 7 bases at J, with 15 bases between the two ends. Germline CDR1 and CDR2: MDHEN and SYDVKM. CDR3 in amino acids: CASSLRGASGGELFF. CDR3 sequence (DNA): TGTGCCAGCAGTTTGAGGGGGGCAAGCGGCGGGGAGCTGTTTTTT. Combining the CDR3 with reference TRBV28 and TRBJ2-2 gives the whole variable domain DVKVTQSSRYLVKRTGEKVFLECVQDMDHENMFWYRQDPGLGLRLIYFSYDVKMKEKGDIPEGYSVSREKKERFSLILESASTNQTSMYLCASSLRGASGGELFFGEGSRLTVL.

This clonotype was seen only a few times. The genes are TRBV10-2 and TRBJ1-4; D uncertain. V was cut by 8 bases and J by 8 bases, with 21 bases left in between. From germline, CDR1 is WSHSY and CDR2 SAAADI. CDR3 length: 15 amino acids. CDR3 nucleotides: TGCGCCAGCCCAATTTCCGACAAGCAGGTGGAAAAACTGTTTTTT. The encoded protein is CASPISDKQVEKLFF.

This clonotype was detected many times. This chain links TRBV13 with TRBJ1-6, with a possible D match to TRBD1 (6 bases). The CDR3 totals 16 residues. V lost 5 bases to trimming and J lost 8 bases, with 19 bases between them. The V gene's germline CDR1 is PRHDT and CDR2 FYEKMQ (reference sequence). CDR3 amino acids: CASSPGGEEGDSPLHF. The DNA of the CDR3 is TGTGCCAGCAGCCCAGGCGGAGAGGAGGGGGATTCACCCCTCCACTTT.

The chain combines TRBV12-3 or TRBV12-4 with TRBJ2-5; D call uncertain. Trimming cost V 2 bases and J 5 bases, with 12 bases left between them. The CDR3 sequence is 14 residues long. CDR3 sequence (DNA): TGTGCCAGCAGTTTAATCTTGCTCTGGGAGACCCAGTACTTC. Encoded protein: CASSLILLWETQYF.

In DNA, the CDR3 is TGTGCCAGCAGCCAAAAGGGCAGGAGAGTTGATGGCTACACCTTC. Protein sequence: CASSQKGRRVDGYTF. The chain recombines TRBV3-1 with TRBJ1-2; D ambiguous. V was clipped by 2 bases and J by 6 bases, with 16 bases between them. This CDR3 is 15 amino acids long. CDR1 and CDR2 from the germline V gene are LGHDT and YNNKEL (reference sequence).

The rearrangement links TRBV7-9 to TRBJ2-1; 10 bases agree with TRBD2. Losses at the gene ends were 0 bases for V and 8 bases for J; bases not matched to a gene: 4. CDR1 is SEHNR, CDR2 FQNEAQ, per germline (reference sequence). The CDR3 is 15 amino acids. In DNA form, the CDR3 reads TGTGCCAGCAGCTTAGCAACTAGCGGGATGGATGAGCAGTTCTTC. As protein: CASSLATSGMDEQFF.

There are many counts of this clonotype. V gene TRBV3-1 combines with J gene TRBJ2-3; D is unresolved. V was trimmed by 3 bases and J by 4 bases, leaving 11 bases between them. CDR1 is LGHDT, CDR2 YNNKEL, per germline (reference sequence). The CDR3 length is 14 residues. The CDR3: CASSHLSRPDTQYF. Here the CDR3 DNA reads TGTGCCAGCAGCCATCTAAGCAGGCCAGATACGCAGTATTTT.

V usage is TRBV5-1 and J usage is TRBJ2-3; 9 bases line up with TRBD2. Germline lookup yields CDR1 SGHRS and CDR2 YFSETQ. The CDR3 has 17 amino acids. With 3 bases clipped from V and 3 bases from J, the junction kept 11 bases outside the gene matches. DNA for the CDR3: TGCGCCAGCAGCTCAGAATGGGCTAGCGGGATGACAGATACGCAGTATTTT. Encoded protein: CASSSEWASGMTDTQYF.

This clonotype has at least ten counts. The gene calls are TRBV6-5 and TRBJ1-1; a possible D gene is TRBD1 (6 bases). Germline-derived CDR1 and CDR2 are MNHEY and SVGAGI. The CDR3 covers 15 residues. Trimming left V 0 bases short and J 6 bases short, with 14 bases between. The CDR3 nucleotides are TGTGCCAGCAGTTACTCGAAAGGGACAAAGGCTGAAGCTTTCTTT. Its protein is CASSYSKGTKAEAFF.

There are a few counts of this clonotype. The chain is built from TRBV7-9 and TRBJ2-3; D is undetermined. CDR1 is SEHNR and CDR2 is FQNEAQ in the germline V gene (reference sequence). The CDR3 is 13 amino acids. V lost 5 bases to trimming and J lost 4 bases, with 10 bases between them. This CDR3 is CASSPSVADTQYF. CDR3 in DNA: TGTGCCAGCAGCCCTAGTGTGGCAGATACGCAGTATTTT. Full variable domain (remainder filled in from reference TRBV7-9 and TRBJ2-3): DTGVSQNPRHKITKRGQNVTFRCDPISEHNRLYWYRQTLGQGPEFLTYFQNEAQLEKSRLLSDRFSAERPKGSFSTLEIQRTEQGDSAMYLCASSPSVADTQYFGPGTRLTVL.

This clonotype was found a few times. The V and J genes are TRBV27 and TRBJ2-5; TRBD2 aligns across 7 bases. V lost 2 bases and J lost 5; bases outside the gene matches: 5. Germline-derived CDR1 and CDR2 are MNHEY and SMNVEV (reference sequence). The CDR3 extends over 14 amino acids. The CDR3 is CASSLLAEGETQYF. In DNA, the CDR3 is TGTGCCAGCAGTTTACTAGCGGAAGGGGAGACCCAGTACTTC.

This clonotype has only a few counts. The rearrangement links TRBV6-6 to TRBJ2-5, with D possibly being TRBD1 (6 bases). The CDR3 is 14 amino acids. The germline V and J ends were trimmed by 4 bases and 2 bases, with 11 bases remaining between them. CDR1 and CDR2 (germline): MNHNY, SVGAGI (reference sequence). The CDR3 spells CASSSNREQETQYF. CDR3 bases: TGTGCCAGCAGTTCTAACAGGGAACAAGAGACCCAGTACTTC.

The chain is built from TRBV12-3 or TRBV12-4 and TRBJ2-7; D may be TRBD2 (6 bases). The V end was cut by 7 bases, the J end by 2 bases, with 15 bases between. CDR3 length equals 14 residues. CDR3 DNA sequence: TGTGCCAGCAAGATCGCGGGCGGGGCCTACGAGCAGTACTTC. Its translation: CASKIAGGAYEQYF.

The chain links TRBV14 to TRBJ2-7; D might be TRBD1 or TRBD2, each matching 5 bases. This CDR3 comprises 16 residues. Trimming pared 1 base from V and 2 bases from J, leaving 15 bases between. Germline V gene lookup returns CDR1 SGHDN and CDR2 FVKESK. As DNA, the CDR3 is TGTGCCAGCAGCCAAGTCGGGACCTTGGGGGCCTACGAGCAGTACTTC. It codes for CASSQVGTLGAYEQYF.

This clonotype was counted only a few times. The chain combines TRBV12-3 or TRBV12-4 with TRBJ2-2, with TRBD1 identical over 12 bases. The CDR3 has 15 amino acids. Unmatched junction bases numbered 8, after V lost 8 bases and J lost 7 bases. This CDR3 is CASQAGTGGNGELFF. CDR3 in DNA: TGTGCCAGCCAGGCCGGGACAGGGGGCAACGGGGAGCTGTTTTTT.

The sample holds a few counts of this clonotype. The chain is built from TRBV3-1 and TRBJ2-1; unclear D gene. Germline V gene sequence: CDR1 LGHDT, CDR2 YNNKEL (reference sequence). The CDR3 covers 14 residues. V dropped 1 base and J dropped 7 bases, with 11 bases sitting between them. The DNA for the CDR3 is TGTGCCAGCAGCCAAGGCTCCTACGGTAATGAGCAGTTCTTC. Translated: CASSQGSYGNEQFF.

This clonotype was seen a handful of times. V is TRBV19 and J is TRBJ2-1, with D perhaps matching TRBD1 (6 bases). Between the trimmed V and J ends, which lost 1 base and 8 bases, there was a span of 15 bases. Germline loops: CDR1 LNHDA, CDR2 SQIVND (reference sequence). The CDR3 has 15 amino acids. The CDR3 here is CASSIVFRGSDEQFF. The CDR3 coding sequence is TGTGCCAGTAGTATAGTATTCAGGGGTTCGGATGAGCAGTTCTTC.

A few counts support this clonotype. The chain joins TRBV2 to TRBJ1-5, with D hard to call. The V gene lost 4 bases and the J gene lost 0 bases, with 7 bases spanning the gap. The CDR3 is 14 amino acids. Germline CDR1 and CDR2: SNHLY and FYNNEI. CDR3 bases: TGTGCCAGCAGTGCACTCGATAGCAATCAGCCCCAGCATTTT. This gives the protein CASSALDSNQPQHF. Based on the CDR3 plus reference TRBV2 and TRBJ1-5, the full variable domain is EPEVTQTPSHQVTQMGQEVILRCVPISNHLYFYWYRQILGQKVEFLVSFYNNEISEKSEIFDDQFSVERPDGSNFTLKIRSTKLEDSAMYFCASSALDSNQPQHFGDGTRLSIL.

The rearrangement links TRBV19 to TRBJ1-2, with D maybe TRBD1 (5 bases). V gave up 5 bases and J gave up 3 bases, with 16 bases separating them. Germline V gives CDR1 LNHDA, CDR2 SQIVND (reference sequence). The CDR3 spans 15 residues. CDR3 amino acids: CASSVRGQKDYGYTF. DNA of the CDR3: TGTGCCAGTAGTGTCCGGGGCCAGAAAGACTATGGCTACACCTTC.

The genes are TRBV9 and TRBJ2-1; 7 bases are a match to TRBD1. The CDR3 is 15 residues long. V was pared by 0 bases and J by 6 bases, with 6 bases of the junction left unmatched. Germline V gene data show CDR1 as SGDLS and CDR2 as YYNGEE. The CDR3 sequence is CASSVGQGEANEQFF. CDR3 nucleotide sequence: TGTGCCAGCAGCGTAGGACAGGGAGAGGCCAATGAGCAGTTCTTC.

Many counts were recorded for this clonotype. The rearrangement links TRBV2 to TRBJ2-1; 9 nucleotides line up with TRBD2. Germline CDR1 and CDR2: SNHLY and FYNNEI. The CDR3 runs to 15 residues. Trimming took 6 bases from V and 9 from J; bases not matched to a gene: 12. The CDR3 DNA sequence: TGTGCCAGCAGGGTCGCGGGGGGGCCATCGGGTGAGCAGTTCTTC. The encoded protein is CASRVAGGPSGEQFF. Complete variable domain (other parts from reference TRBV2 and TRBJ2-1): EPEVTQTPSHQVTQMGQEVILRCVPISNHLYFYWYRQILGQKVEFLVSFYNNEISEKSEIFDDQFSVERPDGSNFTLKIRSTKLEDSAMYFCASRVAGGPSGEQFFGPGTRLTVL.

J is TRBJ2-7 and V is TRBV19; 11 bases agree with TRBD2. The V gene end was trimmed by 1 base and the J gene end by 8 bases; junction bases not matched to a gene: 7. The CDR3 length is 15 residues. Germline V CDR1 and CDR2: LNHDA, SQIVND (reference sequence). CDR3 sequence reads: CASSIGVLAGAQQYF. The CDR3 region has the DNA TGTGCCAGTAGTATAGGGGTACTAGCGGGAGCGCAGCAGTACTTC.